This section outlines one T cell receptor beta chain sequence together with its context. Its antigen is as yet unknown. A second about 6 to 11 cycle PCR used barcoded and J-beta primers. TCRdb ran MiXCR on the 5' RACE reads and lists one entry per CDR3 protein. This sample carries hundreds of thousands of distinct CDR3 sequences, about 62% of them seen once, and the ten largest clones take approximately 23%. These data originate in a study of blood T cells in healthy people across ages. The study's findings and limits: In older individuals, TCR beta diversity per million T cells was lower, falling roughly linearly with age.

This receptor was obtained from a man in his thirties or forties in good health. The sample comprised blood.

The CDR3 DNA reads as TGTGCCAGCAGCTTAGATGCGGGAGGCTACACCTTC. Its translation: CASSLDAGGYTF. The rearrangement joins TRBV7-2 to TRBJ1-2, with D unclear. The CDR3 consists of 12 residues. Germline V lookup: CDR1 SGHTA, CDR2 FQGNSA. V shed 1 base and J shed 8 bases, with 8 bases lying between them. The full variable domain, with the rest looked up from reference TRBV7-2 and TRBJ1-2, is GAGVSQSPSNKVTEKGKDVELRCDPISGHTALYWYRQSLGQGLEFLIYFQGNSAPDKSGLPSDRFSAERTGGSVSTLTIQRTQQEDSAVYLCASSLDAGGYTFGSGTRLTVV.